The TCR beta chain described here comes from a study of blood T cell repertoires in COVID-19 (dated by TCRdb to 2020 to 2021). Looking at the study overall: The collaborator samples originated in the United States, Italy and Spain and spanned the acute and convalescent phases of COVID-19. The samples were drawn from the first 160 participants of the ongoing ImmuneRACE study and from more than 1,000 subjects provided by 6 global collaborators. The prospective study material was composed of cDNA or gDNA derived from T cells, B-cell-depleted T cells, or PBMCs. The repertoires were made available in a free public database intended to serve as a resource for research on the immune response to SARS-CoV-2. HLA class I and class II types, where available, came from metadata supplied by the sample provider rather than from assay-based typing. Subjects who had been exposed to COVID-19, were actively infected with it, or had recovered from it provided the deeply sampled blood TCRbeta repertoires that made up the dataset. Nearly every sample came with metadata listing a de-identified subject ID, COVID-19 status, age in years and sex.

In the case of this clone: Its binding antigen is unknown. One base away there is no much larger clone; base qualities are not given.

The immunoSEQ Assay, a bias-controlled multiplex PCR, was used to amplify TCRbeta CDR3 regions from genomic DNA. In the authors' own workflow: Within the assay, amplification of reference gene primers was used to estimate how many nucleated cells each sample contained. Sequence reads were collapsed and filtered to measure the absolute abundance of every unique TCRbeta CDR3 rearrangement. For each sample, productive Simpson clonality was calculated as the square root of Simpson's diversity index over productive rearrangements. Sourced from immuneACCESS, this table was stored by TCRdb with only in-frame sequences that have V and J called. A share of the clones is absent; for the studies checked, an unresolved V gene accounts for under half, and the remainder has no known explanation. V, J and clone size are those of that table, while D and trimming were read from the DNA. For this sample the table gives some 390,000 clones, of which about 89% were detected only once. The ten largest make up about 1.6% of the sample.

Here is what the overall study found, with its caveats: How much clinical and demographic metadata was included differed by source and by participant, and the metadata was provided uncurated.

One collaborating source in Seattle enrolled patients while the patients were actively infected and followed the patients over time throughout the course of disease. Collaborating institutions collected whole blood in K2EDTA tubes following their own protocols. For TCRbeta analysis, collaborators shipped samples as frozen whole blood, isolated PBMCs, or DNA extracted from either of those sample types. Taken from the germline V gene, the CDR1 and CDR2 loops are MDHEN and SYDVKM. V is clipped by 4 bases and J by 10 bases, and the sequence between their germline boundaries is 17 bases long. There are 14 amino acids in the CDR3, from cysteine to phenylalanine inclusive. Only CDR3 DNA is held: 42 bases, read in frame from base 1.

The sample taken for sequencing was peripheral blood. The V gene is TRBV28 and the J gene is TRBJ1-5, and TRBD1 may be the D gene, going by 6 matching bases. The sequence was collected from a woman aged 40 to 55 with COVID-19, enrolled during active disease. The CDR3 amino acid sequence is: CASSYPAPGHPQHF. The DNA is as follows: TGTGCCAGCAGTTACCCCGCTCCGGGACATCCCCAGCATTTT.